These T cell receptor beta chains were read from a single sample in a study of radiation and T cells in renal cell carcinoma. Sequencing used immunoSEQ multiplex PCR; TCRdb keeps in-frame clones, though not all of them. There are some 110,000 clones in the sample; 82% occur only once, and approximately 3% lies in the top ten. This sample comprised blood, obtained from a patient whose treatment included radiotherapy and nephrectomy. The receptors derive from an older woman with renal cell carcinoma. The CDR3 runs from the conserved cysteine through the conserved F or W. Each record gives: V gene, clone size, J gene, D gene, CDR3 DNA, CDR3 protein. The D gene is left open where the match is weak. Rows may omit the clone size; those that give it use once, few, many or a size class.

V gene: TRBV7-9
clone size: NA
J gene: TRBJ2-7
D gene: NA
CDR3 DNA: TGTGCCAGCAGCTTAGGACAGGCCTCCTACGAGCAGTACTTC
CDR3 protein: CASSLGQASYEQYF

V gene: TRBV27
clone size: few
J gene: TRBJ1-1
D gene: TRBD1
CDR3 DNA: TGTGCCAGCAGTTTACCCCGTCCAGGGGGTGAAGCTTTCTTT
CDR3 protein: CASSLPRPGGEAFF

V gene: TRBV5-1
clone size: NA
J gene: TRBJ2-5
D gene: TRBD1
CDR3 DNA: TGCGCCAGCAGCAGGGACCGACAGGGAGAGACCCAGTACTTC
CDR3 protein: CASSRDRQGETQYF

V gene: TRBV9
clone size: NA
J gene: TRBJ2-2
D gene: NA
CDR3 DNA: TGTGCCAGCAGCGTAGGAGGGTATCCCGGGAACACCGGGGAGCTGTTTTTT
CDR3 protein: CASSVGGYPGNTGELFF

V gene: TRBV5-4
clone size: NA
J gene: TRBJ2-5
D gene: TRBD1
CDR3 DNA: TGTGCCAGCAGCTTACCGGGACAGGGGGTTGGGACCCAGTACTTC
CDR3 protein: CASSLPGQGVGTQYF

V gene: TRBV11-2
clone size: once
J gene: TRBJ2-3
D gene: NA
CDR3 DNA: TGTGCCACCCGGTTCTACACAGATACGCAGTATTTT
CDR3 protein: CATRFYTDTQYF

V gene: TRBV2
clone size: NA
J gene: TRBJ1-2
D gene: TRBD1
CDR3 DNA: TGTGCCAGCAGTCGACAGGGAACCTATGGCTACACCTTC
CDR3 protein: CASSRQGTYGYTF

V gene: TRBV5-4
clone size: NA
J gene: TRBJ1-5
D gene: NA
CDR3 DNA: TGTGCCAGCAGCTGGGGCGGCGCAGACCTTAGCAATCAGCCCCAGCATTTT
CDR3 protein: CASSWGGADLSNQPQHF

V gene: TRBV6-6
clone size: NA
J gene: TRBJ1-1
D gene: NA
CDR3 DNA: TGTGCCAGCAGTTACTCGTGGCAAACTGAAGCTTTCTTT
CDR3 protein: CASSYSWQTEAFF

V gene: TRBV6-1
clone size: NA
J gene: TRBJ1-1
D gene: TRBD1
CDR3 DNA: TGTGCCAGCAGTGAAGAAGGGACAGGTGAAGCTTTCTTT
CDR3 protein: CASSEEGTGEAFF

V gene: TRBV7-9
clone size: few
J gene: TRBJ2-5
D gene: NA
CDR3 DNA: TGTGCCAGCAGCTTTGAGGGGTTCGGAGAGACCCAGTACTTC
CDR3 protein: CASSFEGFGETQYF

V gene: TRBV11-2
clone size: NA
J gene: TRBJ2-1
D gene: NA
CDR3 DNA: TGTGCCAGCAGCTTAGTGGCCATTGGGAGTAATGAGCAGTTCTTC
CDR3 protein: CASSLVAIGSNEQFF

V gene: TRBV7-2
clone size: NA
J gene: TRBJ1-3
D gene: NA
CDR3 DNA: TGTGCCAGCAGCTTAGCTGGACAGAACTCTGGAAACACCATATATTTT
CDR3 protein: CASSLAGQNSGNTIYF

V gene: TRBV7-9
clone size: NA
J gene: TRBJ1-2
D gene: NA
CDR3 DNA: TGTGCCAGCAGCTTAGCCCCGGGCGAATATGGCTACACCTTC
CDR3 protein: CASSLAPGEYGYTF

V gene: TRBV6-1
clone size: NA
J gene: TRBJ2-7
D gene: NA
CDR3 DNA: TGTGCCAGCATGAACCCCAGGGACCTATCCTACGAGCAGTACTTC
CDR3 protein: CASMNPRDLSYEQYF

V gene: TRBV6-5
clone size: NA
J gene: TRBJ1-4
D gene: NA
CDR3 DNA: TGTGCCAGCAGTTACTCGAGTCCGGGGGCCGGTGAAAAACTGTTTTTT
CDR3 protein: CASSYSSPGAGEKLFF

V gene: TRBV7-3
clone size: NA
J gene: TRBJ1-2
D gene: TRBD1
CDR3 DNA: TGTGCCAGCAGCATCACGGGACAGGGAGGCTACACCTTC
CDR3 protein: CASSITGQGGYTF

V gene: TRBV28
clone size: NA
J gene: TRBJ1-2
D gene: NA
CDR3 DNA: TGTGCCAGCAGTTTAGGGTCCGGGTATGGCTACACCTTC
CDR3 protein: CASSLGSGYGYTF

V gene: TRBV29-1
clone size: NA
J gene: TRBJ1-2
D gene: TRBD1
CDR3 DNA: TGCAGCGTTGATCTGGGACAGGGTCATGGCTACACCTTC
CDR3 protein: CSVDLGQGHGYTF

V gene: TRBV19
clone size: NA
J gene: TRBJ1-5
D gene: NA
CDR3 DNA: TGTGCCAGTAGTTTTTCCGGGACACCTACTGATCAGCCCCAGCATTTT
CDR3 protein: CASSFSGTPTDQPQHF

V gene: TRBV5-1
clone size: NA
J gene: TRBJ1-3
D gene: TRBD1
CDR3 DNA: TGCGCCAGCGGAACAGGGGTGTCTGGAAACACCATATATTTT
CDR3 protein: CASGTGVSGNTIYF

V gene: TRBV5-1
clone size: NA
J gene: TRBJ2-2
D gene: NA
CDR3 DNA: TGCGCCAGCAGCTTGGTTCCACAGGGACACACCGGGGAGCTGTTTTTT
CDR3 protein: CASSLVPQGHTGELFF

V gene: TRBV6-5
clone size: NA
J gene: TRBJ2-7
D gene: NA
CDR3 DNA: TGTGCCAGCAGCCAACTGCAGTTCAACGAGCAGTACTTC
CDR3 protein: CASSQLQFNEQYF

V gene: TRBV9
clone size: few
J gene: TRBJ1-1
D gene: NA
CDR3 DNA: TGTGCCAGCAGCGTAGACGCCACTGAAGCTTTCTTT
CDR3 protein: CASSVDATEAFF

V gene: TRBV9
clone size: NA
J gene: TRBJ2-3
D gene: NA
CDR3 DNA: TGTGCCAGCAGCGTAGACGGGCTAGCTGGGGGTACGCAGTATTTT
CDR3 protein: CASSVDGLAGGTQYF

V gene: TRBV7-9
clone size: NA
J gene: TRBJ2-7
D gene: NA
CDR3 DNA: TGTGCCAGCAGCTTAGCGCTGGTAGGCAGGGGATCCAACGAGCAGTACTTC
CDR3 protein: CASSLALVGRGSNEQYF

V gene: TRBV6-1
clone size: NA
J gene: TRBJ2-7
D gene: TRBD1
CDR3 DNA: TGTGCCAGCAGTGAAGCCGCTGACAGGGAGAACGAGCAGTACTTC
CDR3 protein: CASSEAADRENEQYF

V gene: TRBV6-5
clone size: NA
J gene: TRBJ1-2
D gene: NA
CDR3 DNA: TGTGCCAGCAGTTTAGATAACAGGGACGACTATGGCTACACCTTC
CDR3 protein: CASSLDNRDDYGYTF

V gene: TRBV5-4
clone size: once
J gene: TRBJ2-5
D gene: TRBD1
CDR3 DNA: TGTGCCAGCAGCCCCGGACAGGGGGCCTTGGAGACCCAGTACTTC
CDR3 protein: CASSPGQGALETQYF

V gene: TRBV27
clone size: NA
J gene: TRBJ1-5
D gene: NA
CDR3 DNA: TGTGCCAGCAGGGAGGGGACCAGCAATCAGCCCCAGCATTTT
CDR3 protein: CASREGTSNQPQHF

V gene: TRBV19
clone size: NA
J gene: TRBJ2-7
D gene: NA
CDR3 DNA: TGTGCCAGTACCTCAAACCCAGCGTACGAGCAGTACTTC
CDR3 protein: CASTSNPAYEQYF

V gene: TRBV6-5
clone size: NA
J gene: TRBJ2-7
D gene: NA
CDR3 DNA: TGTGCCAGCAGTTACTCGGTTGCCGGGAGAGGATACGAGCAGTACTTC
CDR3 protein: CASSYSVAGRGYEQYF